This T cell receptor beta chain appears in the sequencing data of a study of blood T cell repertoires in COVID-19 (TCRdb year 2020). Background for the entire study: Samples covering the acute and convalescent phases of COVID-19 were provided by collaborators in the United States, Italy and Spain. The repertoires were released in a freely available public database meant as a resource for research on the immune response to SARS-CoV-2. The material from the prospective study consisted of cDNA or gDNA derived from T cells, B-cell-depleted T cells, or PBMCs. Samples were obtained from the ongoing ImmuneRACE study (first 160 participants) and from approximately 1,200 subjects provided by 6 global collaborators. The dataset comprised deeply sampled blood TCRbeta repertoires from subjects exposed to, actively infected with, or recovered from COVID-19. Where available, HLA class I and class II types were taken from metadata supplied by the sample provider and were not determined by assay-based typing. A de-identified subject ID, COVID-19 status, age in years and sex were almost always included in the sample metadata.

Study-wide conclusions, independent of this receptor: The quantity of clinical and demographic metadata differed by source and by participant and was supplied without curation.

Trimming takes 5 bases from V and 4 bases from J, and the germline ends sit 14 bases apart. In the germline V gene (reference sequence), CDR1 corresponds to SEHNR and CDR2 to FQNEAQ. Spanning cysteine to phenylalanine, the CDR3 consists of 14 amino acids. Of all the DNA, just the CDR3 is kept, 42 bases in frame from base 1. Collaborating institutions collected whole blood in K2EDTA tubes following their own protocols. For TCRbeta analysis, collaborators shipped samples in one of three forms: frozen whole blood, isolated PBMCs, or DNA extracted from either of those sample types. Points on this clone: The target of this receptor is not known. No base quality values were provided; no much bigger clone lies one nucleotide off.

The immunoSEQ Assay, a bias-controlled multiplex PCR, was used to amplify TCRbeta CDR3 regions from genomic DNA. In the paper's pipeline: The number of nucleated cells in each sample was estimated from the amplification of reference gene primers within the assay. To quantify the absolute abundance of each unique TCRbeta CDR3 rearrangement, sequence reads were collapsed and filtered. For each sample, productive Simpson clonality was calculated as the square root of Simpson's diversity index across productive rearrangements. Imported from immuneACCESS, the table was reduced by TCRdb to in-frame sequences with V and J called. These copies leave out some clones; in studies compared against another copy, an unresolved V gene accounts for under half, and the cause of the remainder is not known. V, J and clone size derive from that table, while D and trimming were established from the DNA sequence. The sample table records under 200,000 clones; 70% to 90% of these occur just once. 5% to 6.5% of the sample is taken by the ten largest.

This clonotype was sampled from a middle-aged man with active or convalescent COVID-19. The V and J genes are TRBV7-9 and TRBJ1-1, and TRBD1 may be the D gene, going by 5 matching bases. The sequenced material came from peripheral blood. The DNA sequence is given as TGTGCCAGCAGCGTAGGACAAACCAGCACTGAAGCTTTCTTT. Its product reads: CASSVGQTSTEAFF.